A single sample is the source of the 24 T cell receptor beta chains below, sequenced in a study of T cell responses to AZD1222 COVID-19 vaccine. Generated by immunoSEQ multiplex PCR, the TCRdb table keeps only in-frame clones and is missing some. The table shows tens of thousands of clones, with roughly 75% occurring only once. Sequencing was performed on peripheral blood, taken 28 days after the second AZD1222 dose. The receptors stem from an adult who received the AZD1222 COVID-19 vaccine.

This clone has a handful of counts. The J gene is TRBJ2-1, the V gene TRBV5-1; no definite D call. V shed 3 bases and J shed 0 bases, with 10 bases lying between them. The V gene's germline CDR1 is SGHRS and CDR2 YFSETQ. This CDR3 comprises 15 residues. CDR3 amino acids: CASSWDISSYNEQFF. The CDR3 bases are TGCGCCAGCAGCTGGGATATAAGCTCCTACAATGAGCAGTTCTTC. Full variable domain (remainder filled in from reference TRBV5-1 and TRBJ2-1): KAGVTQTPRYLIKTRGQQVTLSCSPISGHRSVSWYQQTPGQGLQFLFEYFSETQRNKGNFPGRFSGRQFSNSRSEMNVSTLELGDSALYLCASSWDISSYNEQFFGPGTRLTVL.

This chain connects TRBV29-1 to TRBJ1-5, with 10 bases lining up with TRBD1. The germline V gene encodes CDR1 SQVTM and CDR2 ANQGSEA. The CDR3 has 13 amino acids. In nucleotides, the CDR3 is TGCAGTGTAGGACAGGGGGAGGGTCAGCCCCAGCATTTT. Protein product: CSVGQGEGQPQHF.

This chain uses TRBV19 with TRBJ1-5, with 8 nucleotides matching TRBD1. The length of the CDR3 is 14 residues. CDR1 LNHDA and CDR2 SQIVND come from the germline V gene (reference sequence). Trimming removed 5 bases from V and 6 bases from J; junction bases left unmatched: 6. CDR3 region: CASSVQGVGQPQHF. The CDR3 DNA follows: TGTGCCAGTAGTGTACAGGGGGTAGGTCAGCCCCAGCATTTT.

The rearrangement joins TRBV7-2 to TRBJ1-1, with 8 nucleotides matching TRBD1. Germline V gives CDR1 SGHTA, CDR2 FQGNSA. The CDR3 loop spans 16 amino acids. The V and J ends lost 5 bases and 5 bases, in that order; junction bases with no gene match: 13. CDR3 amino acids: CASSPIYWTGMTEAFF. The CDR3 DNA reads TGTGCCAGCAGCCCTATATACTGGACAGGGATGACTGAAGCTTTCTTT.

The rearrangement joins TRBV11-2 to TRBJ2-7; tentative D call: TRBD1 (6 bases). Trimming pared 1 base from V and 4 bases from J, leaving 14 bases between. The CDR3 is 15 amino acids. Germline lookup yields CDR1 SGHAT and CDR2 FQNNGV. The CDR3: CASSLGVDRLYEQYF. CDR3 DNA: TGTGCCAGCAGCTTAGGGGTCGACAGGCTGTACGAGCAGTACTTC.

The rearrangement uses TRBV12-5 and TRBJ2-3, with TRBD2 identical over 12 bases. V lost 1 base and J lost 1; bases outside the gene matches: 3. Germline-derived CDR1 and CDR2 are LGHNT and FRNRAP. This CDR3 comprises 17 residues. CDR3 protein: CASGLGLAGEGTDTQYF. The CDR3 nucleotides read TGTGCTAGTGGTTTGGGACTAGCGGGAGAAGGCACAGATACGCAGTATTTT. Looking up the rest from reference TRBV12-5 and TRBJ2-3 gives the full variable domain: DARVTQTPRHKVTEMGQEVTMRCQPILGHNTVFWYRQTMMQGLELLAYFRNRAPLDDSGMPKDRFSAEMPDATLATLKIQPSEPRDSAVYFCASGLGLAGEGTDTQYFGPGTRLTVL.

The chain has TRBV6-5 and TRBJ2-7; perhaps D is TRBD1 or TRBD2 (5 bases each). The CDR3 totals 15 residues. Trimming cost V 1 base and J 3 bases, with 13 bases left between them. Germline CDR1 is MNHEY and CDR2 is SVGAGI. CDR3: CASSYLHGDGYEQYF. CDR3 DNA: TGTGCCAGCAGTTACTTGCATGGGGACGGCTACGAGCAGTACTTC.

The rearrangement links TRBV28 to TRBJ2-1; a weak D match, TRBD2 (5 bases). V was clipped by 10 bases and J by 3 bases, with 7 bases between them. This CDR3 has 11 residues. Germline lookup yields CDR1 MDHEN and CDR2 SYDVKM. This CDR3 reads CATEGYNEQFF. CDR3 sequence (DNA): TGTGCCACCGAGGGCTACAATGAGCAGTTCTTC.

The chain has TRBV15 and TRBJ2-1; the D gene is possibly TRBD2 (6 bases). CDR1 and CDR2 from the germline V gene are LNHNV and YYDKDF (reference sequence). V was pared by 5 bases and J by 7 bases, with 12 bases between. The length of the CDR3 is 13 residues. CDR3 in amino acids: CATSEGEENEQFF. The CDR3 region has the DNA TGTGCCACCAGCGAAGGGGAGGAAAATGAGCAGTTCTTC.

The genes are TRBV5-1 and TRBJ1-5; TRBD1 might be the D (5 bases). From germline, CDR1 is SGHRS and CDR2 YFSETQ. The CDR3 spans 15 residues. Trimming stripped 0 bases from V and 9 bases from J, with 16 bases between. CDR3 sequence reads: CASSLAPGGDGPQHF. DNA for the CDR3: TGCGCCAGCAGCTTGGCCCCGGGGGGGGATGGGCCCCAGCATTTT.

This clone was observed once. V and J are TRBV5-3 and TRBJ2-2, with no clear D. TRBV5-3 counts as an open reading frame of uncertain function. The CDR3 has 12 residues. The V end was cut by 4 bases, the J end by 5 bases, with 6 bases between. DNA for the CDR3: TGTGCCAGAAGCAGCGAGACCGGGGAGCTGTTTTTT. Amino acids: CARSSETGELFF.

The chain couples TRBV6-5 to TRBJ1-2; D is possibly TRBD1 (6 bases). Trimming left V 6 bases short and J 7 bases short, with 15 bases between. Germline-derived CDR1 and CDR2 are MNHEY and SVGAGI. The length of the CDR3 is 13 residues. The CDR3 sequence is CASRDSSFGGYTF. The CDR3 nucleotides are TGTGCCAGCAGGGACAGTTCTTTCGGTGGCTACACCTTC.

The rearrangement joins TRBV28 to TRBJ2-5; 9 bases map to TRBD2. With V trimmed by 7 bases and J by 1 base, 7 bases remained unmatched. The CDR3 has 15 amino acids. The V gene's germline CDR1 is MDHEN and CDR2 SYDVKM. This CDR3 reads CASTRLAALQETQYF. CDR3 bases: TGTGCCAGCACCAGACTAGCGGCACTCCAAGAGACCCAGTACTTC. The variable domain in full, with the rest retrieved from reference TRBV28 and TRBJ2-5, is DVKVTQSSRYLVKRTGEKVFLECVQDMDHENMFWYRQDPGLGLRLIYFSYDVKMKEKGDIPEGYSVSREKKERFSLILESASTNQTSMYLCASTRLAALQETQYFGPGTRLLVL.

This clone was observed a handful of times. This sequence joins TRBV3-1 (or the pseudogene TRBV3-2) and TRBJ2-2; the D gene is possibly TRBD2 (5 bases). Germline assignment: CDR1 LGHDT and CDR2 YNNKEL (reference sequence). This CDR3 is 18 amino acids long. Trimming cost V 1 base and J 4 bases, with 19 bases left between them. The CDR3 is CASSQGANTARATGELFF. The CDR3 DNA reads as TGTGCCAGCAGCCAAGGGGCCAATACCGCGCGGGCCACCGGGGAGCTGTTTTTT.

This clone was observed once. The rearrangement uses TRBV6-6 and TRBJ2-7; D remains ambiguous. The CDR3 runs 13 residues. V gave up 0 bases and J gave up 6 bases, with 9 bases separating them. Germline lookup yields CDR1 MNHNY and CDR2 SVGAGI (reference sequence). The CDR3 is CASSYSGLGEQYF. The DNA for the CDR3 is TGTGCCAGCAGTTACTCCGGTTTGGGCGAGCAGTACTTC.

The table lists this clone with a few counts. CDR3 in DNA: TGTGCCAGCAGTGACCCACAGGGGTTGTACACAGATACGCAGTATTTT. It encodes CASSDPQGLYTDTQYF. J is TRBJ2-3 and V is TRBV2; 7 bases are a match to TRBD1. Germline-derived CDR1 and CDR2 are SNHLY and FYNNEI. The CDR3 sequence is 16 residues long. Trimming cost V 3 bases and J 2 bases; bases outside gene matches: 8.

The chain is built from TRBV12-3 or TRBV12-4 and TRBJ1-2; tentatively, D is TRBD1 (5 bases). This CDR3 has 13 amino acids. V was pared by 2 bases and J by 5 bases, with 9 bases between. The CDR3 coding sequence is TGTGCCAGCAGTTTATCGGGGCTATATGGCTACACCTTC. Protein: CASSLSGLYGYTF.

The chain recombines TRBV6-5 with TRBJ1-2, with TRBD1 matching 8 bases. Germline V CDR1 and CDR2: MNHEY, SVGAGI. J was trimmed by 2 bases and V by 0 bases; bases with no gene match: 2. This CDR3 comprises 15 residues. The CDR3 is CASSYSGTGNYGYTF. CDR3 sequence (DNA): TGTGCCAGCAGTTACTCGGGGACAGGCAACTATGGCTACACCTTC.

The chain joins TRBV18 to TRBJ2-1; 12 bases are shared with TRBD2. V dropped 3 bases and J dropped 4; count of bases not matched to a gene: 1. The CDR3 runs to 15 residues. Germline assignment: CDR1 KGHSH and CDR2 LQKENI. This CDR3 reads CASSPTSGGYNEQFF. The CDR3, as DNA: TGTGCCAGCTCACCCACTAGCGGGGGGTACAATGAGCAGTTCTTC.

The rearrangement uses TRBV11-2 and TRBJ2-7; 9 bases match TRBD1. V lost 0 bases, J lost 6 bases, and 12 bases stayed unmatched. The CDR3 has 17 amino acids. From germline, CDR1 is SGHAT and CDR2 FQNNGV. In DNA, the CDR3 is TGTGCCAGCAGCTTAGATTCTGAGGGACAGGGTAATCGCGAGCAGTACTTC. It codes for CASSLDSEGQGNREQYF.

V gene TRBV2 combines with J gene TRBJ2-5, with D possibly TRBD2 on 5 matching bases. Trimming cost V 2 bases and J 7 bases, with 11 bases left between them. This CDR3 comprises 13 residues. Per the germline V gene, CDR1 is SNHLY and CDR2 is FYNNEI. In DNA form, the CDR3 reads TGTGCCAGCAGTGAATTCGAGGGAAGGACCCAGTACTTC. It is translated as CASSEFEGRTQYF.

This clone was picked up one time. The chain employs TRBV5-1 and TRBJ2-3, with 7 bases aligning to TRBD2. With 3 bases clipped from V and 2 bases from J, the junction kept 6 bases outside the gene matches. The length of the CDR3 is 15 residues. Germline lookup yields CDR1 SGHRS and CDR2 YFSETQ. This CDR3 is CASSSARGDTDTQYF. The CDR3 DNA reads as TGCGCCAGCAGCTCTGCCCGGGGGGACACAGATACGCAGTATTTT.

As DNA, the CDR3 is TGTGCCAGCAGCGTAGTCGGGGGTGCTAATTCACCCCTCCACTTT. As protein: CASSVVGGANSPLHF. J is TRBJ1-6 and V is TRBV9, with D perhaps matching TRBD1 (5 bases). With 0 bases removed from V and 6 bases from J, the gap between germline ends came to 10 bases. The V gene's germline CDR1 is SGDLS and CDR2 YYNGEE. The CDR3 totals 15 residues.

The chain couples TRBV28 to TRBJ2-5, with 9 bases aligning to TRBD1. V shed 2 bases, J shed 2 bases, and the junction held 0 bases outside the gene matches. The germline CDR1 and CDR2 sequences are MDHEN and SYDVKM. This CDR3 is built from 14 residues. The CDR3 DNA reads as TGTGCCAGCAGTTTAGGGACAGGGCAAGAGACCCAGTACTTC. Its protein product is CASSLGTGQETQYF.